The following is a T cell receptor beta chain sequence with its context. Its antigen is still unknown. The length of the CDR3 is 16 residues. Trimming cost V 3 bases and J 1 base, with 16 bases left between them. Germline V gene lookup returns CDR1 LGHNA and CDR2 YSLEER. This sample is drawn from a study of T cells after yellow fever vaccination. Study outcomes and limitations: CD4 and CD8 compartments shared a small share of clonotypes, likely from convergent recombination. Booster samples showed a return of most primary-vaccination clones (almost 97% CD4, approximately 88% CD8).

The study made its TCR cDNA through 5'RACE template switching. That step introduced a universal primer site along with UMIs. TCRdb re-analysed the 5' RACE reads in MiXCR, keeping a single row per CDR3 protein. The table lists some 550,000 distinct CDR3 sequences, about a fifth of them singletons, with about 13% in the top ten. This clonotype was obtained from a man aged 30 to 39 who received the YFV17D yellow fever vaccine. The sample consisted of PBMCs, taken 15 days after the yellow fever booster vaccination. The V gene is TRBV4-3, the J gene TRBJ2-7; a weak D match, TRBD1 (6 bases). DNA of the CDR3: TGCGCCAGCAGCCATGGGAACAGGGATCCTTCCTACGAGCAGTACTTC. This gives the protein CASSHGNRDPSYEQYF.